Listed here are 14 T cell receptor beta chains from one sample, sequenced in a study of shared clonotypes between healthy human individuals. Profiled with immunoSEQ multiplex PCR; TCRdb holds only in-frame clones, not every one. The sample carries over 95,000 clones, about two thirds recorded once. Sequencing used memory CD8+ T cells sorted from blood. Subset meaning: CD45RO+ cells pooled with CCR7-negative TemRA cells. The source of these receptors is a woman aged 30 to 39 in good health.

The chain uses TRBV28 and TRBJ2-7, with D uncertain. In germline, CDR1 is MDHEN, CDR2 SYDVKM. The CDR3 is 15 amino acids. Trimming pared 6 bases from V and 2 bases from J, leaving 17 bases between. The chain's CDR3 is CASSLVERRTYEQYF. In DNA, the CDR3 is TGTGCCAGCAGCCTAGTGGAGCGCCGAACCTACGAGCAGTACTTC.

The J gene is TRBJ2-2, the V gene TRBV6-6; D ambiguous. The ends were cut back, 7 bases at V and 4 bases at J, with 10 bases in the middle. Germline lookup yields CDR1 MNHNY and CDR2 SVGAGI (reference sequence). The CDR3 consists of 13 residues. Here the CDR3 DNA reads TGTGCCAGCACAGCTCATAGCACCGGGGAGCTGTTTTTT. It is translated as CASTAHSTGELFF.

This chain links TRBV27 with TRBJ2-1; D assignment may be TRBD1 or TRBD2 (5 bases each). CDR3 length: 14 residues. V was pared by 2 bases and J by 8 bases, with 13 bases between. Germline V gene lookup returns CDR1 MNHEY and CDR2 SMNVEV (reference sequence). The CDR3 region is CASSLGTYRHEQFF. As DNA, the CDR3 is TGTGCCAGCAGTTTAGGGACCTACCGCCATGAGCAGTTCTTC.

Remarks on this clone: Other DNA sequences from this sample encode an identical CDR3 as well. V is TRBV6-5 and J is TRBJ2-7, with TRBD1 matching over 9 bases. The J segment lost 4 bases and the V segment lost 5 bases, leaving 6 bases of the junction unmatched. The germline V gene has CDR1 MNHEY and CDR2 SVGAGI. This CDR3 is built from 14 residues. The CDR3 sequence: CASSPGQGTYEQYF. CDR3 DNA: TGTGCCAGCAGTCCCGGACAGGGGACTTACGAGCAGTACTTC.

The rearrangement uses TRBV27 and TRBJ1-1; TRBD1 might be the D (6 bases). Germline loops: CDR1 MNHEY, CDR2 SMNVEV (reference sequence). V lost 3 bases and J 5 bases, leaving 13 bases between the germline ends. This CDR3 is 14 amino acids long. The CDR3 DNA reads as TGTGCCAGCAGTTTTGGGCAGGGGTGGACTGAAGCTTTCTTT. Translation gives CASSFGQGWTEAFF.

The chain carries TRBV10-3 and TRBJ2-7; D is unclear. Trimming cost V 10 bases and J 6 bases, with 19 bases left between them. The CDR3 has 13 amino acids. Germline V gives CDR1 ENHRY, CDR2 SYGVKD. CDR3 sequence: CATKVGRWREQYF. Written as DNA, the CDR3 is TGTGCCACCAAGGTCGGCAGGTGGCGCGAGCAGTACTTC.

There are a few counts of this clone. The chain employs TRBV21-1 and TRBJ1-5; the table assigns TRBD1, which was not confirmed against the DNA. TRBV21-1 is shown as a pseudogene. This CDR3 is 17 amino acids long. This CDR3 is CASSKTRTENSNQPQHF. CDR3 nucleotide sequence: TGTGCCAGCAGCAAGACCCGGACAGAAAATAGCAATCAGCCCCAGCATTTT.

The table lists this clone with a count of one. The CDR3 region is CASSLMTRINEQFF. CDR3 coding DNA: TGCGCCAGCAGCTTGATGACTAGGATCAATGAGCAGTTCTTC. The chain uses TRBV5-1 and TRBJ2-1; D possibly corresponds to TRBD2 (6 bases). V was trimmed by 1 base and J by 6 bases, leaving 11 bases between them. The CDR3 extends over 14 amino acids. Per germline, CDR1 SGHRS and CDR2 YFSETQ.

The chain employs TRBV27 and TRBJ2-7; TRBD2 might be the D (6 bases). This CDR3 is 15 amino acids long. The germline CDR1 and CDR2 sequences are MNHEY and SMNVEV (reference sequence). V gave up 5 bases and J gave up 3 bases, with 17 bases separating them. DNA for the CDR3: TGTGCCAGCAGTCTCCGCGGGACGGACCTCTACGAGCAGTACTTC. Residues: CASSLRGTDLYEQYF.

The genes are TRBV19 and TRBJ2-7; 7 bases are a match to TRBD1. This CDR3 contains 13 residues. With V trimmed by 3 bases and J by 2 bases, 1 base remained unmatched. Germline assignment: CDR1 LNHDA and CDR2 SQIVND (reference sequence). CDR3 sequence: CASSIDRAYEQYF. CDR3 bases: TGTGCCAGTAGTATTGACAGGGCCTACGAGCAGTACTTC.

The chain employs TRBV20-1 and TRBJ2-7; D ambiguous. Germline V CDR1 and CDR2: DFQATT, SNEGSKA (reference sequence). The CDR3 is made up of 11 amino acids. V was clipped by 5 bases and J by 0 bases, with 5 bases between them. CDR3 DNA: TGCAGTGCTGTAAGCTCCTACGAGCAGTACTTC. This codes for CSAVSSYEQYF.

This clone has just a few counts. The chain uses TRBV6-4 and TRBJ2-2, with 8 nucleotides matching TRBD1. V lost 0 bases to trimming and J lost 5 bases; unmatched junction nucleotides: 5. CDR3 length: 16 amino acids. CDR1 and CDR2 from the germline V gene are MRHNA and SNTAGT. The CDR3: CASSDSGQGMTGELFF. CDR3 DNA sequence: TGTGCCAGCAGTGACTCTGGACAGGGAATGACCGGGGAGCTGTTTTTT.

This rearrangement joins TRBV25-1 to TRBJ2-5; D perhaps matches TRBD2 (5 bases). Germline V gene lookup returns CDR1 MGHDK and CDR2 SYGVNS. Trimming stripped 5 bases from V and 5 bases from J, with 9 bases between. This CDR3 comprises 12 residues. The chain's CDR3 is CASSSGGETQYF. The DNA for the CDR3 is TGTGCCAGCAGTTCCGGCGGGGAGACCCAGTACTTC.

Concerning this clone: A read error is likely here: a far larger clone is one base away. The gene calls are TRBV9 and TRBJ2-7, with unresolved D. CDR3 size: 11 residues. CDR1 is SGDLS, CDR2 YYNGEE, per germline. The CDR3 is CASKGSYELYF. Written as DNA, the CDR3 is TGTGCCAGCAAAGGGTCCTACGAGCTGTACTTC.